This T cell receptor beta chain was sequenced in a study of cytomegalovirus exposure and HLA in healthy donors. The length of the CDR3 is 13 residues. V gave up 3 bases and J gave up 1 base, with 8 bases separating them. Germline values: CDR1 SGHDT, CDR2 YYEEEE. PCR involved 60 Vbeta and 13 Jbeta primers. Clones were read by immunoSEQ multiplex PCR, and TCRdb kept only the in-frame ones, dropping some. The repertoire holds around 150,000 clones, with over 70% as singletons. This clone has only a few counts. This sequence joins TRBV5-6 and TRBJ2-7; weak D call: TRBD1 (6 bases). The origin of this receptor is a man aged 25-45 years in good health and CMV-seronegative. The sample taken for sequencing was PBMCs. DNA for the CDR3: TGTGCCAGCAGCTCGACAGGTTCCTACGAGCAGTACTTC. It codes for CASSSTGSYEQYF.